The 9 T cell receptor beta chains reported below all come from one sample, sequenced in a study of identical twins. TCRdb re-called the 5' RACE reads with MiXCR, one entry per CDR3 protein. The table records some 500,000 distinct CDR3 sequences, 13% to 15% of them present only once. This sample also appeared in a second study, on yellow fever vaccine responses in identical twins.

Material: CD4+ T cells sorted from blood. Receptors originate from a woman aged 18-29 years in good health.

This clonotype has just a few counts. The chain joins TRBV5-6 to TRBJ2-1, with 8 bases lining up with TRBD1. The CDR3 is made up of 15 amino acids. The J segment lost 5 bases and the V segment lost 1 base, leaving 5 bases of the junction unmatched. Per the germline V gene, CDR1 is SGHDT and CDR2 is YYEEEE. The CDR3 DNA reads TGTGCCAGCAGCTTGATCCAGGGGGCGAACAATGAGCAGTTCTTC. Protein sequence: CASSLIQGANNEQFF.

This clonotype has more than one count but fewer than ten. The chain has TRBV7-2 and TRBJ2-3; 10 bases agree with TRBD2. The CDR3 is 17 amino acids. From germline, CDR1 is SGHTA and CDR2 FQGNSA. V gave up 0 bases and J gave up 1 base; unmatched junction bases: 4. CDR3 in amino acids: CASSLAPSGGRTDTQYF. The CDR3 nucleotides read TGTGCCAGCAGCTTAGCCCCTAGCGGGGGCCGCACAGATACGCAGTATTTT.

DNA for the CDR3: TGTGCCAGCAGCACAACAGGGGGGGCCACCGGGGAGCTGTTTTTT. Residues: CASSTTGGATGELFF. V is TRBV7-3 and J is TRBJ2-2; D possibly corresponds to TRBD1 (8 bases). Germline V gene data show CDR1 as SGHTA and CDR2 as FQGTGA. Trimming left V 5 bases short and J 4 bases short, with 14 bases between. CDR3 length equals 15 residues.

The chain joins TRBV12-3 or TRBV12-4 to TRBJ2-7; TRBD1 aligns across 8 bases. This CDR3 has 13 amino acids. Trimming at V came to 3 bases and at J to 6 bases, leaving 4 bases not matched to a gene. CDR3 protein: CASSLDRVIEQYF. CDR3 coding DNA: TGTGCCAGCAGTTTGGACAGGGTTATCGAGCAGTACTTC.

The gene calls are TRBV6-6 and TRBJ2-7, with unresolved D. Between the trimmed V and J ends, which lost 2 bases and 4 bases, there was a span of 6 bases. The germline V gene has CDR1 MNHNY and CDR2 SVGAGI (reference sequence). The CDR3 runs to 12 residues. In DNA form, the CDR3 reads TGTGCCAGCAGTTACATAATTTACGAGCAGTACTTC. It specifies CASSYIIYEQYF.

The chain combines TRBV6-1 with TRBJ1-5; D gene uncertain. This CDR3 comprises 10 residues. Germline V gene sequence: CDR1 MNHNS, CDR2 SASEGT. Trimming removed 7 bases at V and 3 bases at J, with 1 base between. DNA for the CDR3: TGTGCCAGCAACAATCAGCCCCAGCATTTT. Translating it yields CASNNQPQHF.

This clonotype occurred a few times. The chain carries TRBV28 and TRBJ2-7; 10 bases agree with TRBD1. CDR3 size: 15 residues. V gave up 5 bases and J gave up 5 bases; unmatched junction bases: 9. The germline V gene has CDR1 MDHEN and CDR2 SYDVKM. The CDR3 bases are TGTGCCAGCAGTCCCCTGGGACAGGGGAACGACGAGCAGTACTTC. Its protein product is CASSPLGQGNDEQYF.

The genes are TRBV7-3 and TRBJ1-1; weak D call: TRBD1 (5 bases). Germline CDR1 is SGHTA and CDR2 is FQGTGA. The CDR3 covers 13 residues. The ends were cut back, 1 base at V and 10 bases at J, with 13 bases in the middle. The CDR3 region has the DNA TGTGCCAGCAGCTTAAAGACAACCGGGACAGCTTTCTTT. Protein sequence: CASSLKTTGTAFF. Full variable domain (missing parts from reference TRBV7-3 and TRBJ1-1): GAGVSQTPSNKVTEKGKYVELRCDPISGHTALYWYRQSLGQGPEFLIYFQGTGAADDSGLPNDRFFAVRPEGSVSTLKIQRTERGDSAVYLCASSLKTTGTAFFGQGTRLTVV.

The V call is TRBV10-3, the J call TRBJ2-7, with TRBD2 matching over 15 bases. V gave up 6 bases and J gave up 5 bases; unmatched junction bases: 8. There are 16 residues in the CDR3. CDR1 is ENHRY and CDR2 is SYGVKD in the germline V gene. The CDR3 spells CAISRGLAGGGDEQYF. The CDR3 DNA reads TGTGCCATCAGCAGGGGACTAGCGGGAGGTGGGGACGAGCAGTACTTC.